Given below is one TCR beta chain in context. These data originate in a study of technical replicates of blood from four donors. Generated by immunoSEQ multiplex PCR, the TCRdb table keeps only in-frame clones and is missing some. The repertoire includes about 78,000 clones, 85% to 95% of them detected once, and more than 0.25% sits in the top ten. Trimming removed 3 bases at V and 5 bases at J, with 13 bases between. This CDR3 has 15 residues. Germline CDR1 and CDR2: LNHDA and SQIVND (reference sequence). This TCR came from a human donor in good health. The sample was T cells isolated from PBMCs. This sequence joins TRBV19 and TRBJ1-4; D possibly corresponds to TRBD1 (6 bases). CDR3 bases: TGTGCCAGTAGTATCGGGGACAAGGGCAATGAAAAACTGTTTTTT. Its protein product is CASSIGDKGNEKLFF.